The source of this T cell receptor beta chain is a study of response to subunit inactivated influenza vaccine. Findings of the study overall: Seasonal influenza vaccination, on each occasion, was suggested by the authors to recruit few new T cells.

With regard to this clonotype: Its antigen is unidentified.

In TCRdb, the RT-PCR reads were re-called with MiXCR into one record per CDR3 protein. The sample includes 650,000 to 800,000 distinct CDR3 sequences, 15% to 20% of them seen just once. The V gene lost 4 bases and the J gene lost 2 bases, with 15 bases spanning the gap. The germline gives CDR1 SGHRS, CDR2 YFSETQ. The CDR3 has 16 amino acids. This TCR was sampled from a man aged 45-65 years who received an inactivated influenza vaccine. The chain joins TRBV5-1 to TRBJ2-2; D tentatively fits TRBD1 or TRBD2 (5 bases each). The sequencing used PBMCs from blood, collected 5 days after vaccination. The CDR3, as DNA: TGCGCCAGCAGCCGACCGGGAAGGGGAAACACCGGGGAGCTGTTTTTT. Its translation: CASSRPGRGNTGELFF.